Presented here are 20 T cell receptor beta chains from one specimen sequenced in a study of T cells in Graves' hyperthyroidism and ophthalmopathy. Amplification yielded TCR beta CDR3 regions, with RNA transcripts as the source. An initial round of RT-PCR targeting the TCR CDR3 relied on the HTBI primer set. TCRdb passed the multiplex PCR reads through MiXCR, listing each CDR3 protein once. Here the sample spans about 560,000 distinct CDR3 sequences, approximately 14% being singletons. Specimen: blood. The receptors were gathered from a woman in her twenties or thirties with Graves' hyperthyroidism.

This clonotype was seen many times. This rearrangement joins TRBV7-2 to TRBJ2-7; 11 bases line up with TRBD2. The CDR3 is 15 amino acids. Germline-derived CDR1 and CDR2 are SGHTA and FQGNSA. The V segment lost 5 bases and the J segment 4 bases; nucleotides outside the gene matches: 7. The CDR3 loop reads CASSGVAGGPYEQYF. The CDR3 DNA reads TGTGCCAGCAGCGGGGTAGCGGGAGGGCCGTACGAGCAGTACTTC.

This clonotype was observed many times. The chain links TRBV12-3 or TRBV12-4 to TRBJ1-5, with 9 positions matching TRBD1. The V and J ends lost 2 bases and 3 bases, in that order; junction bases with no gene match: 5. The CDR3 contains 16 residues. CDR3 in DNA: TGTGCCAGCAGTTTAAAGGGACAGGGCCTCAATCAGCCCCAGCATTTT. Translation: CASSLKGQGLNQPQHF.

The gene calls are TRBV10-3 and TRBJ1-1; 7 nucleotides align to TRBD1. Germline V gene lookup returns CDR1 ENHRY and CDR2 SYGVKD. The V segment lost 4 bases and the J segment 5 bases; nucleotides outside the gene matches: 7. CDR3 length: 14 amino acids. CDR3 coding DNA: TGTGCCATCAGTGGAGGGGGCGTAGAGACTGAAGCTTTCTTT. The encoded protein is CAISGGGVETEAFF.

V usage is TRBV6-2 or TRBV6-3 and J usage is TRBJ2-3, with 7 bases lining up with TRBD2. CDR3 length: 15 residues. The V and J ends lost 2 bases and 2 bases, in that order; junction bases with no gene match: 4. The germline V gene has CDR1 MNHEY and CDR2 SVGEGT. CDR3 bases: TGTGCCAGCAGTTACCGGGCGGGAGCCACAGATACGCAGTATTTT. It specifies CASSYRAGATDTQYF.

This clonotype has a count of ten or more. V is TRBV6-1 and J is TRBJ2-2; 8 nucleotides agree with TRBD2. Per germline, CDR1 MNHNS and CDR2 SASEGT. The V gene end was trimmed by 4 bases and the J gene end by 1 base; junction bases not matched to a gene: 11. The CDR3 totals 18 residues. Here the CDR3 reads CASSARTRTSWNTGELFF. The CDR3 DNA follows: TGTGCCAGCAGTGCCAGGACAAGGACTAGCTGGAACACCGGGGAGCTGTTTTTT.

Many counts were recorded for this clonotype. The V call is TRBV5-1, the J call TRBJ2-3, with D possibly being TRBD2 (5 bases). The CDR3 is made up of 15 amino acids. Trimming cost V 2 bases and J 3 bases, with 13 bases left between them. Germline V gives CDR1 SGHRS, CDR2 YFSETQ. This chain's CDR3 is CASSLQPSGTDTQYF. In DNA form, the CDR3 reads TGCGCCAGCAGCTTACAGCCGTCGGGGACAGATACGCAGTATTTT.

J is TRBJ1-2 and V is TRBV2; possible D gene TRBD1, 5 bases. Looked up from germline, CDR1 is SNHLY and CDR2 is FYNNEI. Trimming cost V 8 bases and J 5 bases, with 15 bases left between them. This CDR3 comprises 13 residues. DNA of the CDR3: TGTGCCAGCTGGGACCCTGGAACTTATGGCTACACCTTC. Its protein product is CASWDPGTYGYTF.

This clonotype was detected a few times. The chain couples TRBV6-2 or TRBV6-3 to TRBJ2-7; 13 bases agree with TRBD2. Germline V gene sequence: CDR1 MNHEY, CDR2 SVGEGT. The trim removed 6 bases at V and 3 bases at J, leaving 8 bases unmatched. This CDR3 comprises 16 residues. CDR3 nucleotides: TGTGCCAGCAGCCCGACTAGCGGGAGGACCCGCTACGAGCAGTACTTC. Protein: CASSPTSGRTRYEQYF.

This clonotype was seen at least ten times. The CDR3 reads CASSRTSSGGFPYEQYF. CDR3 coding DNA: TGTGCCAGCAGTCGAACTTCTAGCGGGGGATTTCCCTACGAGCAGTACTTC. The rearrangement uses TRBV6-1 and TRBJ2-7; TRBD2 matches at 10 bases. There are 17 residues in the CDR3. Trimming removed 5 bases from V and 2 bases from J; junction bases left unmatched: 12. Germline V CDR1 and CDR2: MNHNS, SASEGT.

This rearrangement joins TRBV6-1 to TRBJ1-2; D perhaps matches TRBD1 (5 bases). CDR3 size: 13 residues. Germline assignment: CDR1 MNHNS and CDR2 SASEGT. The V end was cut by 7 bases, the J end by 0 bases, with 9 bases between. CDR3 in DNA: TGTGCCAGCACGGTGGGGGCTAACTATGGCTACACCTTC. Translation gives CASTVGANYGYTF.

There are many counts of this clonotype. The V call is TRBV7-2, the J call TRBJ2-5; 7 nucleotides line up with TRBD1. The CDR3 contains 13 residues. Germline-derived CDR1 and CDR2 are SGHTA and FQGNSA. V gave up 3 bases and J gave up 3 bases; unmatched junction bases: 1. CDR3 sequence reads: CASSFGTEETQYF. In DNA, the CDR3 is TGTGCCAGCAGCTTTGGGACAGAAGAGACCCAGTACTTC. The whole variable domain, remainder taken from reference TRBV7-2 and TRBJ2-5, is GAGVSQSPSNKVTEKGKDVELRCDPISGHTALYWYRQSLGQGLEFLIYFQGNSAPDKSGLPSDRFSAERTGGSVSTLTIQRTQQEDSAVYLCASSFGTEETQYFGPGTRLLVL.

Of note for this clonotype: A much larger clone lies one base from this, so it may be a read error. The chain joins TRBV12-3 or TRBV12-4 to TRBJ2-7; D tentatively fits TRBD1 or TRBD2 (5 bases each). Trimming took off 3 bases at V and 6 bases at J, with 15 bases between the two ends. This CDR3 spans 14 amino acids. The CDR3 here is CASSFQSAGTEQYF. CDR3 DNA: TGTGCCAGCAGTTTCCAGAGCGCAGGGACCGAGCAGTACTTC.

This clonotype appeared a few times. V and J are TRBV27 and TRBJ1-4; D unclear. CDR3 length: 16 amino acids. Germline lookup yields CDR1 MNHEY and CDR2 SMNVEV (reference sequence). Deletions cut 5 bases from V and 7 bases from J, with 20 bases between. As DNA, the CDR3 is TGTGCCAGCAGTGAAGAGATGACCGCGGGGATTGAAAAACTGTTTTTT. It yields the protein CASSEEMTAGIEKLFF.

The V and J genes are TRBV20-1 and TRBJ2-7; 7 bases line up with TRBD1. Germline CDR1 DFQATT, CDR2 SNEGSKA (reference sequence). The CDR3 spans 14 residues. V lost 6 bases, J lost 4 bases, and 12 bases stayed unmatched. The CDR3 bases are TGCAGTGCCAACGACAGGGCCTCGGGGTACGAGCAGTACTTC. Amino acid sequence: CSANDRASGYEQYF.

There are many counts of this clonotype. The rearrangement joins TRBV6-1 to TRBJ2-1; D call uncertain. Germline V gives CDR1 MNHNS, CDR2 SASEGT. Trimming shortened V by 0 bases and J by 5 bases, and 14 bases separated the two germline ends. The CDR3 runs to 16 residues. The CDR3 nucleotides are TGTGCCAGCAGTGAAGCGCCCAGTTTGTCTAACAATGAGCAGTTCTTC. Its translation is CASSEAPSLSNNEQFF.

This clonotype was detected a few times. This rearrangement joins TRBV11-2 to TRBJ2-5; TRBD2 aligns across 9 bases. The germline V gene encodes CDR1 SGHAT and CDR2 FQNNGV. The ends lost 2 bases at V and 4 bases at J; junction bases unmatched: 5. This CDR3 comprises 15 residues. This CDR3 is CASSLNSGSSETQYF. The CDR3 bases are TGTGCCAGCAGCTTAAATAGCGGGAGTTCAGAGACCCAGTACTTC. Using reference TRBV11-2 and TRBJ2-5 for the parts outside the CDR3, the full variable domain is EAGVAQSPRYKIIEKRQSVAFWCNPISGHATLYWYQQILGQGPKLLIQFQNNGVVDDSQLPKDRFSAERLKGVDSTLKIQPAKLEDSAVYLCASSLNSGSSETQYFGPGTRLLVL.

This clonotype was recorded a few times. The chain is built from TRBV7-3 and TRBJ2-1, with D maybe TRBD2 (6 bases). V gave up 4 bases and J gave up 4 bases, with 8 bases separating them. The CDR3 covers 13 residues. Germline CDR1 reads SGHTA; CDR2 reads FQGTGA. The CDR3 DNA follows: TGTGCCAGCAGCTCAGGGACTTACAATGAGCAGTTCTTC. This sequence encodes CASSSGTYNEQFF. Looking up the rest from reference TRBV7-3 and TRBJ2-1 gives the full variable domain: GAGVSQTPSNKVTEKGKYVELRCDPISGHTALYWYRQSLGQGPEFLIYFQGTGAADDSGLPNDRFFAVRPEGSVSTLKIQRTERGDSAVYLCASSSGTYNEQFFGPGTRLTVL.

Ten or more counts support this clonotype. The chain joins TRBV7-9 to TRBJ2-4, with 11 bases aligning to TRBD2. Germline values: CDR1 SEHNR, CDR2 FQNEAQ (reference sequence). With 5 bases clipped from V and 6 bases from J, the junction kept 12 bases outside the gene matches. This CDR3 is built from 17 residues. The CDR3: CASSPPLTSGKGNIQYF. In DNA, the CDR3 is TGTGCCAGCAGCCCACCCCTGACTAGCGGGAAGGGAAACATTCAGTACTTC. Full variable domain (missing parts from reference TRBV7-9 and TRBJ2-4): DTGVSQNPRHKITKRGQNVTFRCDPISEHNRLYWYRQTLGQGPEFLTYFQNEAQLEKSRLLSDRFSAERPKGSFSTLEIQRTEQGDSAMYLCASSPPLTSGKGNIQYFGAGTRLSVL.

J is TRBJ2-2 and V is TRBV27, with a weak D call TRBD1 (5 bases). Trimming left V 7 bases short and J 1 base short, with 10 bases between. The CDR3 is made up of 14 amino acids. Germline CDR1 and CDR2: MNHEY and SMNVEV (reference sequence). The CDR3 is CASTGGQNTGELFF. DNA for the CDR3: TGTGCCAGCACAGGCGGACAGAACACCGGGGAGCTGTTTTTT.

The chain has TRBV12-3 or TRBV12-4 and TRBJ2-2; 9 bases match TRBD1. CDR3 length: 17 residues. With 5 bases clipped from V and 3 bases from J, the junction kept 10 bases outside the gene matches. The CDR3 loop reads CASSTGGVQYYTGELFF. The CDR3 region has the DNA TGTGCCAGCAGTACAGGGGGCGTGCAGTACTACACCGGGGAGCTGTTTTTT.